This T cell receptor beta chain was recovered during a study of T cells after yellow fever vaccination (dated by TCRdb to the late 2010s). Study-wide context: Libraries from fractions with low cell numbers were prepared with the SMART-Seq v4 Ultra Low Input RNA kit. The cohort comprised two healthy male donors, one aged 18 to 30 and one aged 30 to 40 years. Bulk PBMC replicates and cell subsets were isolated from blood drawn at multiple timepoints before and after both primary and secondary immunization. Bulk TCR alpha and beta repertoires were sequenced longitudinally to track T-cell clones before and after primary and booster YFV17D yellow fever vaccination.

From V the trimming removes 3 bases and from J it removes 7 bases, while the gene matches leave 6 bases of the junction unaccounted for. Inclusive of the bounding cysteine and phenylalanine, the CDR3 is 14 residues long. Just the 42-base CDR3 DNA is kept, in frame starting at base 1. Reading the germline V gene gives CDR1 KGHSH and CDR2 LQKENI. This clonotype has just a few counts. The specificity of this receptor is unknown. No base qualities exist here, and no much larger clone lies one base off it. Explained via the paper, the treatment or condition label denotes: live attenuated yellow fever vaccine strain. At each blood-draw timepoint, two biological replicates of bulk PBMCs were collected. A standard Ficoll-Paque protocol was used to isolate PBMCs from peripheral blood. RNA was extracted with TriZol from bulk PBMCs, CD4 and CD8 fractions, and dextramer-positive and dextramer-negative fractions.

The full study reports these points: Because the study included only two donors, the extent to which the findings can be generalized is limited. The secondary T-cell response was found to be weaker but faster than the primary response, with a peak reached on day 5 rather than on day 15. Computational filtering was required because FACS-sorted repertoires could contain abundant contaminating clonotypes from the bulk population. After the booster, most clones that had expanded after primary vaccination were detected again (nearly 98% of CD4 and 70% to 90% of CD8), suggesting broad maintenance of memory. A small share of clonotypes was detected in both CD4 and CD8 compartments, with the overlap likely arising from convergent recombination.

TCR cDNA was made using 5'RACE template switching, a step that added a universal primer site and unique molecular identifiers. Priming for cDNA synthesis came from both the TCR alpha and TCR beta constant segments. Library amplification involved two PCR steps, and the second step added sample barcodes and sequencing adapters. Sequencing of the libraries was done on either Illumina HiSeq 2500 (2x100 bp) or NovaSeq (2x150 bp). On the authors' methods: Reads were demultiplexed and collapsed into UMI consensus sequences with MIGEC, and V(D)J alignment was performed with MiXCR. Using edgeR on replicate PBMC samples, clonotypes were called vaccine-responding if FDR was below 0.01 and the log2 fold change was above 5 up to day 15. Bulk clonotypes were assigned CD4 or CD8 identity according to which sequenced CD4 or CD8 repertoire held them at higher abundance. In-frame beta chains were kept once TCRdb had trimmed the public reads at Q25 with fastp and called clones with MiXCR. Records with the same CDR3 protein are collapsed into one entry carrying the most frequent genes and DNA. TCRdb, not the authors, supplied the V and J calls. This sample is represented by hundreds of thousands of distinct CDR3 sequences; roughly 6.2% of them were singletons. About 15% of the sample comes from the top ten.

This receptor chain uses TRBV18 and TRBJ2-3; TRBD1 fits 8 bases in the junction. The source is a man aged 25 to 40 who received the YFV17D yellow fever vaccine. The sequenced sample was PBMCs, obtained 5 days after the yellow fever booster vaccination. The CDR3: CASSPADRGYTQYF. The bases read TGTGCCAGCTCACCCGCCGACAGGGGTTATACGCAGTATTTT.